The text below deals with one TCR beta chain. Trimming shortened V by 4 bases and J by 1 base, and 15 bases separated the two germline ends. Germline V gene lookup returns CDR1 SGDLS and CDR2 YYNGEE. The CDR3 spans 16 residues. This specimen comes from a study of blood T cell repertoires in COVID-19. Study-wide context: Samples representing acute and convalescent COVID-19 were sourced from the United States, Italy and Spain.

Using immunoSEQ multiplex PCR, the repertoire was profiled, and TCRdb retains in-frame clones only, with some absent. In the table there are about 250,000 clones, approximately 88% of which are singletons. This chain uses TRBV9 with TRBJ1-3; unclear D gene. The sample was peripheral blood. This TCR came from a woman aged 30 to 39 with acute or convalescent COVID-19. For the CDR3, the DNA is TGTGCCAGCAGCTCTAGAATAGAGGAATCTGGAAACACCATATATTTT. This gives the protein CASSSRIEESGNTIYF.